The T cell receptor beta chain under discussion was sequenced for a study of blood T cell repertoires in COVID-19. Study background: COVID-19 samples, acute and convalescent, were from the United States, Italy and Spain. In each case, the material was cDNA or gDNA derived from T cells, B-cell-depleted T cells, or PBMCs.

Trimming took 1 base from V and 1 from J, leaving 8 bases between them. CDR3 length: 14 residues. Per germline, CDR1 LNHDA and CDR2 SQIVND (reference sequence). This clone was observed once. Authors' analysis steps: Researchers report that nucleated cell counts were estimated from reference gene primer amplification. Data came from immunoSEQ multiplex PCR; TCRdb stores just in-frame clones and leaves some out. V and J calls and clone size are copied from that table; D and trimming were computed from the DNA. The sample has tens of thousands of clones; about nine tenths are singletons. The rearrangement joins TRBV19 to TRBJ2-7, with a possible D match to TRBD2 (6 bases). The receptor was derived from a man aged 55 to 70 with active COVID-19. The material sequenced was peripheral blood. CDR3 coding DNA: TGTGCCAGTAGTATAGGGGGGGATTCCTACGAGCAGTACTTC. It translates to CASSIGGDSYEQYF.